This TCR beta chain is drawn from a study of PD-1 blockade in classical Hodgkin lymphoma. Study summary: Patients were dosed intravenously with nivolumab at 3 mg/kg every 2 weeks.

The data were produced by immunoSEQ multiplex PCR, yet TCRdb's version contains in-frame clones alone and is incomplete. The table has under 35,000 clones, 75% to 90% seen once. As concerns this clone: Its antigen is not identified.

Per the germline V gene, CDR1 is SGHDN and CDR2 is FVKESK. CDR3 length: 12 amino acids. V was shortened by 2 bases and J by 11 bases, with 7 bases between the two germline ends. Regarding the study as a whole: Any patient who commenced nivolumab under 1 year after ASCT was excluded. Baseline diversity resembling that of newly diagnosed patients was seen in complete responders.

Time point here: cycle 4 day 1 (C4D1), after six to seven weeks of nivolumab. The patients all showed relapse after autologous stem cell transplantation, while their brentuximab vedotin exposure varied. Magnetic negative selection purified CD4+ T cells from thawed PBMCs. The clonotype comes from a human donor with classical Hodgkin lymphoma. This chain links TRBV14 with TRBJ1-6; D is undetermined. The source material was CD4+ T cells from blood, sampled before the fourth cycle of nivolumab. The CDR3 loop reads CASSQRRPPLHF. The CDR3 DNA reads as TGTGCCAGCAGCCAAAGGAGGCCACCCCTCCACTTT.